This TCR beta chain comes out of a study of shared clonotypes between healthy human individuals. The table lists this clone with a count of one. Antigen unknown. The same CDR3 can be traced to other DNA sequences in this sample. Naive CD8 isolation took CD45RO-negative cells positively selected for CCR7 and excluded terminally differentiated effector memory CD45RA+ cells. Study results and limitations: At large depth, rarefaction still showed sorted-subset sequencing to be incomplete. Sampling covered nothing but blood. Tissue TCR repertoires likely differ from those found in blood.

Clones were sequenced by immunoSEQ multiplex PCR, and TCRdb holds only the in-frame ones, with some missing. The data show roughly 2.1 million clones, roughly 91% seen once. The receptor comes from a man aged 18 to 29 in good health. Some clones in this sample may be carry-over from other donors' samples. Sequencing was performed on naive CD8+ T cells from PBMCs.

The DNA for the CDR3 is TGTGCCAGCAGTGAGGGGAACGAGCAGTACTTC. This sequence encodes CASSEGNEQYF. V is TRBV6-1 and J is TRBJ2-7; D ambiguous. Deletions cut 3 bases from V and 5 bases from J, with 5 bases between. Germline values: CDR1 MNHNS, CDR2 SASEGT. The CDR3 loop spans 11 amino acids.